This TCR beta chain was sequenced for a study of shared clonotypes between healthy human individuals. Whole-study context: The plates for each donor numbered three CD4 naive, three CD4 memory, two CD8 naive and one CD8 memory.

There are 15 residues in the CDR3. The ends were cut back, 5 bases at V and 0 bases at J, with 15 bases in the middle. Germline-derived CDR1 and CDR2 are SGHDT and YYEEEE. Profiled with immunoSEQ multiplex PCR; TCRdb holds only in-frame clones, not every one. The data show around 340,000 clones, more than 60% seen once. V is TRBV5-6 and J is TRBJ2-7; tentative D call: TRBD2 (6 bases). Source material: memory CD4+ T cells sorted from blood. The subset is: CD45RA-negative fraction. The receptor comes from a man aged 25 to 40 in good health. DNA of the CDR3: TGTGCCAGCAGTCCTTCCGGGACTCCCTCCTACGAGCAGTACTTC. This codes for CASSPSGTPSYEQYF.